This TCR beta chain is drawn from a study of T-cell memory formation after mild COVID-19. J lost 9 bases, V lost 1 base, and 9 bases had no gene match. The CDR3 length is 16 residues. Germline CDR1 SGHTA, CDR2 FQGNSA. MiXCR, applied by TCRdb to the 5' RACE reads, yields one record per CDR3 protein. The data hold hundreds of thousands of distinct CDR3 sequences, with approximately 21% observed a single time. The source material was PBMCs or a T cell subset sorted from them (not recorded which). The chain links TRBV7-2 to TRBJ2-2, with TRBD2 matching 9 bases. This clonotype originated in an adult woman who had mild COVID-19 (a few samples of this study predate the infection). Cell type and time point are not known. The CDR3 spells CASSLGASGVRWELFF. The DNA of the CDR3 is TGTGCCAGCAGCTTAGGGGCTAGCGGGGTGAGGTGGGAGCTGTTTTTT.